Listed below are T cell receptor beta chains from one sample, sequenced in a study of siplizumab effects on memory and regulatory T cells. The method was immunoSEQ multiplex PCR; TCRdb's version includes in-frame clones alone and lacks a portion of them. The repertoire has about 87,000 clones, 70% to 90% of them found once; the top ten carry 15%. Sequencing was performed on CD4+ T cells sorted from blood. These receptors all come from a human donor in good health. Each CDR3 is given with its conserved first and last residue. A D gene is named only where the DNA matches it firmly. Size values are once, few and many counts, or a class for expanded clones, and some rows have none.

-	TRBJ2-7	TRBV5-3	-	TGTGCCAGAAGCTCTGGACAGGAGGGCTACGAGCAGTACTTC	CARSSGQEGYEQYF
-	TRBJ2-1	TRBV6-4	-	TGTGCCAGCAGTACAACGGTATACAATGAGCAGTTCTTC	CASSTTVYNEQFF
TRBD1	TRBJ1-2	TRBV19	-	TGTGCCAGCCGTCCCGGGACAGGTTACTATGGCTACACCTTC	CASRPGTGYYGYTF
-	TRBJ1-1	TRBV5-1	-	TGCGCCAGCAGCTTTCGGACGGACCCGAACACTGAAGCTTTCTTT	CASSFRTDPNTEAFF
-	TRBJ1-5	TRBV28	-	TGTGCCAGCAGTCTTTACAGGCAGCCCCAGCATTTT	CASSLYRQPQHF
-	TRBJ1-2	TRBV10-3	few	TGTGCCATCAGTGAGTCTCCCTCCAGGGGATATGGCTACACCTTC	CAISESPSRGYGYTF
-	TRBJ2-3	TRBV11-3	-	TGTGCCAGCAGCTTAGATCGCCAGCCCGCAGATACGCAGTATTTT	CASSLDRQPADTQYF
-	TRBJ2-3	TRBV10-3	once	TGTGCCATCAGTCAGGCCACAGATACGCAGTATTTT	CAISQATDTQYF
-	TRBJ2-4	TRBV11-2	-	TGTGCCAGCAGCCCGCGCCTTCTAGTAGCCAAAAACATTCAGTACTTC	CASSPRLLVAKNIQYF
TRBD1	TRBJ2-1	TRBV2	-	TGTGCCAGCATAAGGGACCGGGACAGTTACAATGAGCAGTTCTTC	CASIRDRDSYNEQFF
-	TRBJ2-1	TRBV6-1	-	TGTGCCAGCAGTGGGAGGTTGGGTCACGCCTACAATGAGCAGTTCTTC	CASSGRLGHAYNEQFF
-	TRBJ1-1	TRBV30	few	TGTGCCTGGGAGGGGAACACTGAAGCTTTCTTT	CAWEGNTEAFF
-	TRBJ1-6	TRBV7-7	-	TGTGCTAGCAGCGCTAGTTTTGATTCACCCCTCCACTTT	CASSASFDSPLHF
-	TRBJ1-1	TRBV7-2	few	TGTGCCAGCAGCTTAGGTGGAGCCGGGACGAACACTGAAGCTTTCTTT	CASSLGGAGTNTEAFF
-	TRBJ2-3	TRBV10-3	few	TGTGCCATCAGTGTGTTAGGAGATACGCAGTATTTT	CAISVLGDTQYF
TRBD1	TRBJ2-7	TRBV5-1	-	TGCGCCAGCAGCTTCAAAGACAGGGGAACCGAGCAGTACTTC	CASSFKDRGTEQYF
-	TRBJ1-2	TRBV6-6	-	TGTGCCAGCGGTACGGGGGGCGTTGGCTACACCTTC	CASGTGGVGYTF
TRBD2	TRBJ2-7	TRBV10-3	-	TGTGCCATCAGTGACAAGACCGGGACTAGCGGGAGTGGAGAGCAGTACTTC	CAISDKTGTSGSGEQYF
TRBD1	TRBJ1-1	TRBV19	-	TGTGCCAGTACCGTGGTAGGGGACAGGGGGCGTTGGAAGGCTTTCTTT	CASTVVGDRGRWKAFF
-	TRBJ1-2	TRBV6-5	-	TGTGCCAGCAGTCCACCTAACAGATACTATGGCTACACCTTC	CASSPPNRYYGYTF
-	TRBJ2-1	TRBV6-6	-	TGTGCCAGCAGTGGGGACTTTTACAATGAGCAGTTCTTC	CASSGDFYNEQFF
-	TRBJ1-1	TRBV30	-	TGTGCCTGGAGTCATGCGCCAAGGGCTTTCTTT	CAWSHAPRAFF
-	TRBJ2-1	TRBV19	-	TGTGCCAGTAGTATATACAGGGACAATGAGCAGTTCTTC	CASSIYRDNEQFF
TRBD2	TRBJ2-4	TRBV19	-	TGTGCCAGTAGTTCCCAAGGACTAGCGGAGACAAATTTGGCCAAAAACATTCAGTACTTC	CASSSQGLAETNLAKNIQYF
-	TRBJ2-5	TRBV29-1	-	TGCAGCGTTGAGTTCGGAGAGACCCAGTACTTC	CSVEFGETQYF
-	TRBJ2-7	TRBV29-1	once	TGCAGCGTTGGCACCACGGGACAAAGCCTCTACGAGCAGTACTTC	CSVGTTGQSLYEQYF
-	TRBJ2-1	TRBV30	-	TGTGCCTGGAGTGTAATCGAAAATGAGCAGTTCTTC	CAWSVIENEQFF
-	TRBJ1-2	TRBV11-3	-	TGTGCCAGCAGCCTCGACCTCCATGGCTACACCTTC	CASSLDLHGYTF